The rows below give T cell receptor beta chains drawn from one sample of a study of OX40 agonist ivuxolimab in advanced cancers. The protocol was immunoSEQ multiplex PCR, while the TCRdb copy is restricted to in-frame clones and leaves out a portion. The sample carries about 25,000 clones, approximately 83% recorded once. The specimen comprised CD4+ or CD8+ T cells sorted from blood, sampled in a trial of the OX40 agonist ivuxolimab. The receptors originated from an adult with an advanced solid tumor such as melanoma, head and neck, liver or kidney cancer. CDR3s include the opening cysteine and the closing phenylalanine or tryptophan. Each record gives: V gene, J gene, D gene, clone size, CDR3 DNA, CDR3 protein. D genes are given only for firm matches. For some rows the clone size is stated as once, few or many, or as a class when expanded; others skip it.

TRBV23-1	TRBJ2-1	.	.	TGCGCCAGCATAAAGGGCAGGGACAATGAGCAGTTCTTC	CASIKGRDNEQFF
TRBV4-1	TRBJ1-4	TRBD1	.	TGCGCCAGCAGCCCAAGTGGGACAGGGGGAAGGGAAAAACTGTTTTTT	CASSPSGTGGREKLFF
TRBV19	TRBJ2-5	.	.	TGTGCCAGTCGGTCAGATATTGACCAAGAGACCCAGTACTTC	CASRSDIDQETQYF
TRBV7-2	TRBJ1-1	TRBD1	once	TGTGCCAGCAGCTTCCTACAGGGGGCAGGGGGCACTGAAGCTTTCTTT	CASSFLQGAGGTEAFF
TRBV18	TRBJ2-7	.	once	TGTGCCAGCTCACAGACAGAGTCCTCCTACGAGCAGTACTTC	CASSQTESSYEQYF
TRBV11-1	TRBJ2-5	.	.	TGTGCCAGCAGCTTAGAACTCTTAGAGACCCAGTACTTC	CASSLELLETQYF
TRBV25-1	TRBJ1-5	.	.	TGTGCCAGCTCACCCCCAGGCGGGAGCAATCAGCCCCAGCATTTT	CASSPPGGSNQPQHF
TRBV27	TRBJ1-4	.	.	TGTGCCAGCAGTTCACTTGCAACTAATGAAAAACTGTTTTTT	CASSSLATNEKLFF
TRBV7-9	TRBJ1-2	TRBD1	.	TGTGCCAGCAGCTTACTTGCAGGACAGGGCGCCCACCGGTGGGGCTACACCTTC	CASSLLAGQGAHRWGYTF
TRBV6-5	TRBJ1-1	.	.	TGTGCCAGCGGTTGGACCGTGGGCGCAGAAGCTTTCTTT	CASGWTVGAEAFF
TRBV6-5	TRBJ2-3	.	.	TGTGCCAGCAGTTACTCGGAAGCCAGCACAGATACGCAGTATTTT	CASSYSEASTDTQYF
TRBV2	TRBJ1-1	.	.	TGTGCCAGCAGTGAAGAGTACACAAACACTGAAGCTTTCTTT	CASSEEYTNTEAFF